Each of the 8 T cell receptor beta chains below was sequenced from the same sample in a study of blood T cells in healthy people across ages. Through a sample-barcoded 5' primer and a J-beta primer mix, a second PCR was run for roughly 7 to 12 cycles. One entry per CDR3 protein results from TCRdb running MiXCR on the 5' RACE reads. Among roughly 730,000 distinct CDR3 sequences listed, approximately 60% were seen once. The sequencing sample was made of blood. The receptors derive from a man aged 35 to 55 in good health.

The genes are TRBV2 and TRBJ2-5, with 7 bases matching TRBD1. The CDR3 has 13 amino acids. The V segment lost 9 bases and the J segment 3 bases; nucleotides outside the gene matches: 7. Germline V lookup: CDR1 SNHLY, CDR2 FYNNEI. CDR3 sequence: CASKGDSEETQYF. For the CDR3, the DNA is TGTGCCAGTAAAGGGGACAGTGAAGAGACCCAGTACTTC.

This clonotype was recorded a few times. The genes are TRBV24-1 and TRBJ2-7; maybe TRBD1 (6 bases). This CDR3 is 14 amino acids long. Trimming removed 4 bases at V and 0 bases at J, with 9 bases between. Looked up from germline, CDR1 is KGHDR and CDR2 is SFDVKD. The CDR3 region is CATSDDRFSYEQYF. The CDR3, as DNA: TGTGCCACCAGTGACGACAGGTTCTCCTACGAGCAGTACTTC.

In its sample, this clonotype was seen a few times. The chain is built from TRBV29-1 and TRBJ2-5; 9 bases align to TRBD1. This CDR3 comprises 12 residues. V shed 7 bases and J 6 bases; nucleotides not matched to a gene: 6. CDR1 is SQVTM, CDR2 ANQGSEA, per germline. Here the CDR3 reads CSARTGVKTQYF. CDR3 DNA sequence: TGCAGCGCCAGGACAGGGGTAAAGACCCAGTACTTC.

This clonotype was picked up one time. J is TRBJ1-2 and V is TRBV12-3 or TRBV12-4; D unresolved. The CDR3 extends over 16 amino acids. V was trimmed by 7 bases and J by 6 bases, leaving 24 bases between them. CDR3 protein: CASITGPRTLSHGYTF. The CDR3, as DNA: TGTGCCAGCATAACCGGGCCCCGGACGCTTAGCCATGGCTACACCTTC.

The chain has TRBV27 and TRBJ2-1; TRBD2 aligns across 12 bases. This CDR3 contains 15 residues. The germline V gene encodes CDR1 MNHEY and CDR2 SMNVEV (reference sequence). V was pared by 2 bases and J by 7 bases, with 3 bases of the junction left unmatched. In nucleotides, the CDR3 is TGTGCCAGCAGTTTAGCGACTAGCGGGGGTAATGAGCAGTTCTTC. As protein: CASSLATSGGNEQFF.

V is TRBV24-1 and J is TRBJ1-5; the D call may be TRBD1 or TRBD2 (5 bases each). Gene TRBJ2-5 matches the end of the DNA better, so the J call may be wrong. The CDR3 runs to 14 residues. Per the germline V gene, CDR1 is KGHDR and CDR2 is SFDVKD. The CDR3 region has the DNA TGTGCCACCAGTCCGGGGCGGACCCAAGAGACCCAGTACTTC. It codes for CATSPGRTQETQYF.

V gene TRBV27 combines with J gene TRBJ2-7; D remains unclear. V was clipped by 4 bases and J by 2 bases, with 15 bases between them. The CDR3 runs 15 residues. Per germline, CDR1 MNHEY and CDR2 SMNVEV (reference sequence). CDR3 in DNA: TGTGCCAGCAGTTCACATACGGACGGAACCTACGAGCAGTACTTC. This translates into CASSSHTDGTYEQYF.

The chain is built from TRBV20-1 and TRBJ2-1; 12 positions agree with TRBD2. V dropped 1 base and J dropped 4; count of bases not matched to a gene: 5. CDR1 DFQATT and CDR2 SNEGSKA come from the germline V gene (reference sequence). The CDR3 runs to 16 residues. The CDR3 region has the DNA TGCAGTGCTAGAGCGACTAGCGGGAGTAGATACAATGAGCAGTTCTTC. It encodes CSARATSGSRYNEQFF.